This paragraph covers one T cell receptor (beta chain) sequence. The data were obtained in a study of CD8 T cells in Susac syndrome. An input of roughly 0.5 to 1 ug of RNA was subjected to reverse transcription using random hexamers. TCRdb reanalysed the immunoSEQ multiplex PCR reads using MiXCR and keeps one entry per CDR3 protein. The sample contains 100,000 to 150,000 distinct CDR3 sequences, around 95% of which appear only once. The CDR3 length is 12 residues. V was clipped by 10 bases and J by 4 bases, with 14 bases between them. The germline V gene encodes CDR1 LNHDA and CDR2 SQIVND (reference sequence).

The sequenced sample was CD8+ T cells from PBMCs. The receptor was derived from a human donor with Susac syndrome. V gene TRBV19 combines with J gene TRBJ2-7; no firm D call. The CDR3 DNA reads TGTGCCACTGAAGACGCCTCGTACGAGCAGTACTTC. Encoded protein: CATEDASYEQYF.